Listed here are 23 T cell receptor beta chains from one sample, sequenced in a study of immune characterization of retroperitoneal liposarcoma (dated 2019 in TCRdb). Library preparation employed PCR. The listed sequencing device is NextSeq 500. TCRdb trimmed public reads at Q25 via fastp, called clones via MiXCR and kept in-frame beta chains. Identical CDR3 protein sequences are pooled into one entry, listed with their most common genes and DNA. In this sample the table shows approximately 9,500 distinct CDR3 sequences, around 28% of which occur a single time. The biggest ten clones account for about 8% of the sample. The sample consisted of tumor tissue. The receptors here all came from a male donor with retroperitoneal liposarcoma.

In its sample, this clonotype is medium-sized. V and J are TRBV6-1 and TRBJ2-1, with no clear D. The J call is in doubt because the DNA end fits TRBJ2-7 better. This CDR3 has 13 residues. Per germline, CDR1 MNHNS and CDR2 SASEGT. DNA of the CDR3: TGTGCCAGCAGTTGGGCCGTTAACAATGAGCAGTACTTC. Its translation: CASSWAVNNEQYF.

This clonotype has a handful of counts. The genes are TRBV7-2 and TRBJ2-1, with D perhaps being TRBD1 or TRBD2 (5 bases each). The J call may be wrong; the DNA end is better matched by TRBJ2-7. The CDR3 is 13 amino acids. Germline CDR1 is SGHTA and CDR2 is FQGNSA. The CDR3 here is CASSSGPGREQYF. CDR3 coding DNA: TGTGCCAGCAGCTCCGGACCGGGACGCGAGCAGTACTTC.

The rearrangement links TRBV6-5 to TRBJ2-2; D not certain. CDR1 is MNHEY, CDR2 SVGAGI, per germline. The CDR3 runs to 14 residues. With 4 bases removed from V and 6 bases from J, the gap between germline ends came to 12 bases. In DNA form, the CDR3 reads TGTGCCAGCAGTTCATGGGTTGAGGCCGGGGAGCTGTTTTTT. Protein: CASSSWVEAGELFF.

This chain connects TRBV6-6 to TRBJ2-1; tentatively, D is TRBD2 (6 bases). The V and J ends lost 5 bases and 0 bases respectively, with 11 bases between them. This CDR3 spans 15 amino acids. From germline, CDR1 is MNHNY and CDR2 SVGAGI (reference sequence). CDR3 sequence (DNA): TGTGCCAGCAGTCCTGGGGGGAGCTCCTACAATGAGCAGTTCTTC. Protein: CASSPGGSSYNEQFF.

This clonotype is labeled medium-sized (0.01 to 0.1%). This rearrangement joins TRBV6-1 to TRBJ2-7; possible D gene TRBD1, 6 bases. V lost 3 bases, J lost 0 bases, and 9 bases lay in between. The CDR3 length is 14 residues. Germline V lookup: CDR1 MNHNS, CDR2 SASEGT. The CDR3 loop is CASSETGHSYEQYF. CDR3 nucleotide sequence: TGTGCCAGCAGTGAGACAGGCCACTCCTACGAGCAGTACTTC.

The rearrangement joins TRBV4-1 to TRBJ2-7, with 7 bases matching TRBD2. The germline gives CDR1 MGHRA, CDR2 YSYEKL. The CDR3 consists of 15 residues. Trimming removed 4 bases from V and 8 bases from J; junction bases left unmatched: 14. The CDR3 DNA reads TGCGCCAGCAGCCCCATCAGGGAGGGGCCGGTGAAGCAGTACTTC. Its translation is CASSPIREGPVKQYF.

This chain joins TRBV27 and TRBJ2-1; 7 bases are shared with TRBD2. Germline values: CDR1 MNHEY, CDR2 SMNVEV (reference sequence). CDR3 length: 15 amino acids. The V segment lost 0 bases and the J segment 2 bases; nucleotides outside the gene matches: 1. The CDR3 DNA is TGTGCCAGCAGTTTATCGGGGGGGACCTACAATGAGCAGTTCTTC. This encodes CASSLSGGTYNEQFF.

This clonotype has a handful of counts. The chain joins TRBV12-3 or TRBV12-4 to TRBJ2-1, with D maybe TRBD2 (6 bases). V was pared by 6 bases and J by 10 bases, with 16 bases between. There are 13 residues in the CDR3. The CDR3 nucleotides read TGTGCCAGCAGCCCTCGACTAGATGGCGAGCAGTTCTTC. It codes for CASSPRLDGEQFF.

This clonotype was counted only a few times. The chain is built from TRBV6-1 and TRBJ2-1; 8 bases match TRBD1. Germline V lookup: CDR1 MNHNS, CDR2 SASEGT. Trimming cost V 8 bases and J 7 bases; bases outside gene matches: 13. CDR3 length: 15 amino acids. The CDR3 DNA sequence: TGTGCCAGCCATCGGACAGGGAGAGATAGTAATGAGCAGTTCTTC. This codes for CASHRTGRDSNEQFF.

A remark on this clonotype: A read error may be the cause here, since a much bigger clone is one base away. The V call is TRBV27, the J call TRBJ2-4; no clear D. The germline V gene encodes CDR1 MNHEY and CDR2 SMNVEV (reference sequence). CDR3 length: 15 residues. The CDR3 protein is CASTMLARMENIRYF. CDR3 DNA: TGTGCCAGCACCATGCTGGCCAGGATGGAAAACATTCGGTACTTC.

This clonotype occurred a few times. The chain couples TRBV4-1 to TRBJ1-1, with D tentatively TRBD1 (6 bases). Trimming cost V 1 base and J 4 bases, with 13 bases left between them. CDR3 length equals 15 residues. Germline loops: CDR1 MGHRA, CDR2 YSYEKL. Here the CDR3 reads CASSQAGAGATEAFF. In nucleotides, the CDR3 is TGCGCCAGCAGCCAAGCGGGAGCAGGGGCCACTGAAGCTTTCTTT.

This clonotype is medium-sized (0.01 to 0.1%) by share. V usage is TRBV6-1 and J usage is TRBJ2-1, with D perhaps TRBD2 (5 bases). Germline CDR1 MNHNS, CDR2 SASEGT. Trimming left V 8 bases short and J 7 bases short, with 9 bases between. The CDR3 consists of 11 residues. In DNA, the CDR3 is TGTGCCAGCTCGAGGGTAAATGAGCAGTTCTTC. This sequence encodes CASSRVNEQFF.

This clonotype is medium-sized within its sample. The gene calls are TRBV6-1 and TRBJ2-3; TRBD2 aligns across 11 bases. V dropped 7 bases and J dropped 2; count of bases not matched to a gene: 20. The CDR3 is 20 residues long. Germline V lookup: CDR1 MNHNS, CDR2 SASEGT. CDR3 sequence: CASTPSLAGGRTSSTDTQYF. In DNA form, the CDR3 reads TGTGCCAGCACCCCCTCGTTAGCGGGGGGGCGCACCTCCTCCACAGATACGCAGTATTTT.

This clonotype was counted ten times or more. The V gene is TRBV11-1, the J gene TRBJ2-1; D unclear. This CDR3 has 12 residues. Germline-derived CDR1 and CDR2 are SGHAT and FQDESV (reference sequence). The germline V and J ends were trimmed by 4 bases and 4 bases, with 5 bases remaining between them. The CDR3 DNA is TGTGCCAGCAGCTCGACTTACAATGAGCAGTTCTTC. Translating it yields CASSSTYNEQFF.

V gene TRBV6-1 combines with J gene TRBJ2-1; TRBD2 aligns across 12 bases. The CDR3 runs to 16 residues. The germline CDR1 and CDR2 sequences are MNHNS and SASEGT. V dropped 4 bases and J dropped 4; count of bases not matched to a gene: 5. Written as DNA, the CDR3 is TGTGCCAGCAGTGGGGGGGGACTAGCGGGTTACAATGAGCAGTTCTTC. It specifies CASSGGGLAGYNEQFF.

This clonotype has at least ten counts. The chain combines TRBV11-3 with TRBJ2-3; the D is unclear. Trimming took 5 bases from V and 0 from J, leaving 9 bases between them. This CDR3 is 14 amino acids long. The germline V gene has CDR1 SGHNT and CDR2 YENEEA. CDR3 sequence: CASSVHGSTDTQYF. The CDR3 coding sequence is TGTGCCAGCAGCGTACACGGTAGCACAGATACGCAGTATTTT.

By frequency in the sample, this clonotype is medium-sized. The gene calls are TRBV6-1 and TRBJ2-1; D is unclear. The DNA end lines up better with TRBJ2-7; the J call may be wrong. Germline V gene sequence: CDR1 MNHNS, CDR2 SASEGT. The CDR3 sequence is 14 residues long. CDR3 sequence (DNA): TGTGCCAGCAGGTCTCTTGACGCGTACAATGAGCAGTACTTC. This codes for CASRSLDAYNEQYF.

This clonotype appeared a few times. This chain connects TRBV27 to TRBJ2-1; D not certain. CDR1 is MNHEY, CDR2 SMNVEV, per germline (reference sequence). V lost 3 bases, J lost 5 bases, and 8 bases lay in between. This CDR3 has 13 amino acids. CDR3 sequence reads: CASSFAIDNEQFF. In DNA form, the CDR3 reads TGTGCCAGCAGTTTCGCAATAGACAATGAGCAGTTCTTC.

The DNA for the CDR3 is TGTGCCAGCAGTTACGGGGGGAACGAGCAGTACGTC. It codes for CASSYGGNEQYV. The chain is built from TRBV6-6 and TRBJ2-7; possible D gene TRBD2, 6 bases. The CDR3 totals 12 residues. Per the germline V gene, CDR1 is MNHNY and CDR2 is SVGAGI (reference sequence). Trimming left V 2 bases short and J 5 bases short, with 7 bases between.

This clonotype has only a few counts. The V call is TRBV7-2, the J call TRBJ2-1, with D possibly matching TRBD1 (6 bases). The DNA end is more similar to TRBJ2-7, so the J call may be wrong. CDR1 SGHTA and CDR2 FQGNSA come from the germline V gene. The CDR3 covers 15 residues. The CDR3 nucleotides are TGTGCCAGCAGCGACAGGACGGGCACGGCCTACGAGCAGTACTTC. As protein: CASSDRTGTAYEQYF.

A few counts support this clonotype. This chain uses TRBV11-3 with TRBJ2-7; D possibly corresponds to TRBD2 (5 bases). This CDR3 has 12 residues. Germline values: CDR1 SGHNT, CDR2 YENEEA. V shed 3 bases and J shed 5 bases, with 8 bases lying between them. The CDR3 nucleotides read TGTGCCAGCAGCTTTGTCGGGGACGAGCAGTACTTC. Translated: CASSFVGDEQYF.

This clonotype appeared many times. This chain uses TRBV7-3 with TRBJ2-3, with 10 bases fitting TRBD2. Germline assignment: CDR1 SGHTA and CDR2 FQGTGA. J gave up 2 bases and V 5 bases, and 7 bases lay outside the gene matches. There are 16 residues in the CDR3. CDR3 in DNA: TGTGCCAGCAGCGGGAGCGGGGGGGCCGCCACAGATACGCAGTATTTT. The encoded protein is CASSGSGGAATDTQYF.

A few counts support this clonotype. The rearrangement links TRBV12-3 or TRBV12-4 to TRBJ2-2; 14 nucleotides match TRBD2. Trimming took 3 bases from V and 0 from J; bases not matched to a gene: 6. The CDR3 has 19 residues. This chain's CDR3 is CASSFSGLAGVPNTGELFF. CDR3 DNA sequence: TGTGCCAGCAGTTTTTCGGGACTAGCGGGAGTTCCGAACACCGGGGAGCTGTTTTTT.